This TCR beta chain was sequenced during a study of post-analysis software for immune sequencing data. Study as a whole: The disease courses covered relapsing-remitting, secondary progressive and progressive-relapsing multiple sclerosis. General study points: Among 4 or 5 TRBV segments more frequent in patients than controls were TRBV5-6, TRBV5-1 and TRBV20-1. Significantly lower normalized Chao1 diversity was seen in multiple sclerosis patients than in controls. Strong same-batch co-clustering of samples appeared with F measure clustering.

The germline V gene encodes CDR1 MNHEY and CDR2 SVGEGT. The CDR3 loop spans 16 amino acids. V gave up 7 bases and J gave up 9 bases, with 27 bases separating them. Presence of unique molecular identifiers characterized the TCR beta cDNA libraries. A population of roughly 0.9 to 11 million T cells gave rise to a few hundred thousand cDNA molecules. Each CDR3 protein gets one entry after TCRdb re-called the PCR reads with MiXCR. The sample consists of approximately 690,000 distinct CDR3 sequences, approximately 59% of them appearing once. A remark on this clonotype: Its antigen is unknown.

The source material was blood. The chain combines TRBV6-2 or TRBV6-3 with TRBJ2-5, with D maybe TRBD1 (6 bases). This sequence originates from a girl aged 2 to 9 with multiple sclerosis. CDR3 bases: TGTGCCAGCAACAACGACCAGGGACAAGAGAAGAAGGCCCAGTACTTC. It is translated as CASNNDQGQEKKAQYF.